The entry below gives a single T cell receptor (beta chain) sequence along with its context. CDR3 length equals 15 residues. The V gene's germline CDR1 is SGHNT and CDR2 YYREEE (reference sequence). V dropped 2 bases and J dropped 5 bases, with 16 bases sitting between them. Clones were read by immunoSEQ multiplex PCR, and TCRdb kept only the in-frame ones, dropping some. The sample yields around 100,000 clones, approximately 92% seen once. This sample is drawn from a study of OX40 agonist ivuxolimab in advanced cancers. The sample was CD4+ or CD8+ T cells sorted from blood, taken in a trial of the OX40 agonist ivuxolimab. The V call is TRBV5-4, the J call TRBJ1-1; possible D gene TRBD1, 5 bases. The TCR originated in an adult with an advanced solid tumor such as melanoma, head and neck, liver or kidney cancer. The CDR3 sequence: CASSFYRTRETEAFF. CDR3 DNA: TGTGCCAGCAGCTTCTACAGGACGCGGGAAACTGAAGCTTTCTTT.